This T cell receptor beta chain originates from a study of OX40 agonist ivuxolimab in advanced cancers. Study overall: Therapy given before enrollment (anti-PD-1, anti-PD-L1 or anti-CTLA-4) was allowed, and roughly 41% had some. Study-wide results and caveats: Doses of 0.1 to 3.0 mg/kg were accompanied by clonal expansion of CD4+ and CD8+ blood T cells by week 6. Partial responders receiving 0.1-3.0 mg/kg showed among the lowest clonal expansion.

About this clone itself: What it binds is unknown.

The table came from immunoSEQ multiplex PCR; TCRdb's copy has only in-frame clones and leaves some out. The table lists just over 90,000 clones, roughly nine tenths of them singletons. The sample was CD4+ or CD8+ T cells sorted from blood, taken in a trial of the OX40 agonist ivuxolimab. The clonotype was recovered from an adult with an advanced solid tumor such as melanoma, head and neck, liver or kidney cancer.

In DNA, the CDR3 is TGCGCCAGCAGAACCAGACAGGGGGGCACCTACGAGCAGTACTTC. It codes for CASRTRQGGTYEQYF. This chain joins TRBV5-1 and TRBJ2-7, with 9 bases matching TRBD1. The V segment lost 5 bases and the J segment 2 bases; nucleotides outside the gene matches: 8. This CDR3 is 15 amino acids long. Germline assignment: CDR1 SGHRS and CDR2 YFSETQ.